Listed here are 4 T cell receptor beta chains from one sample, sequenced in a study of blood T cell repertoires in COVID-19. Profiling relied on immunoSEQ multiplex PCR, and the TCRdb table lists in-frame clones only, not all of them. The data contain about 170,000 clones, more than 75% of them seen just once; the ten biggest clones take up roughly 5%. The sequencing input was peripheral blood. Receptors originate from a man aged 18 to 30 with COVID-19, enrolled during active disease.

The chain carries TRBV5-1 and TRBJ1-2, with 9 bases aligning to TRBD1. Germline V gene lookup returns CDR1 SGHRS and CDR2 YFSETQ. J lost 0 bases, V lost 4 bases, and 10 bases had no gene match. The CDR3 has 17 amino acids. The CDR3 region has the DNA TGCGCCAGCAGCACCACGGGACAGGGATTCGCTAACTATGGCTACACCTTC. This encodes CASSTTGQGFANYGYTF.

This rearrangement joins TRBV6-5 to TRBJ1-2; D unresolved. The ends were cut back, 8 bases at V and 2 bases at J, with 15 bases in the middle. Germline-derived CDR1 and CDR2 are MNHEY and SVGAGI. The CDR3 covers 14 residues. Here the CDR3 DNA reads TGTGCCAGCCTTAATAGGCGGGTAAACTATGGCTACACCTTC. It translates to CASLNRRVNYGYTF.

The chain's CDR3 is CASSQAVIETQYF. The DNA for the CDR3 is TGCGCCAGCAGCCAAGCGGTTATAGAGACCCAGTACTTC. The V call is TRBV4-1, the J call TRBJ2-5; D call uncertain. Trimming shortened V by 1 base and J by 4 bases, and 7 bases separated the two germline ends. The CDR3 runs 13 residues. Germline CDR1 is MGHRA and CDR2 is YSYEKL.

This sequence joins TRBV24-1 and TRBJ2-2, with TRBD2 matching over 7 bases. The CDR3 is made up of 14 amino acids. Germline CDR1 and CDR2: KGHDR and SFDVKD. Trimming cost V 8 bases and J 4 bases; bases outside gene matches: 6. CDR3 sequence reads: CATKGGSSTGELFF. The CDR3 DNA reads TGTGCCACCAAAGGCGGGAGCTCCACCGGGGAGCTGTTTTTT.